One and the same sample provided the 13 T cell receptor beta chains below, sequenced in a study of early T cells in non-severe SARS-CoV-2 infection. In TCRdb, the 5' RACE reads were re-called with MiXCR into one record per CDR3 protein. Among around 29,000 distinct CDR3 sequences, less than 7.5% were seen once, and the ten largest hold about 5.8%. Input material: whole blood. The receptors were gathered from an adult who was a healthcare worker with PCR-confirmed SARS-CoV-2 infection or an uninfected control (not recorded which).

This clonotype has at least ten counts. CDR3 loop: CSGGGRRGTDTQYF. The CDR3 coding sequence is TGCAGCGGAGGGGGCCGCCGTGGCACAGATACGCAGTATTTT. This chain links TRBV29-1 with TRBJ2-3; 7 nucleotides line up with TRBD1. V lost 7 bases to trimming and J lost 1 base; unmatched junction nucleotides: 8. CDR1 and CDR2 from the germline V gene are SQVTM and ANQGSEA. This CDR3 spans 14 amino acids.

This chain uses TRBV27 with TRBJ2-1, with 12 bases identical to TRBD2. V lost 4 bases, J lost 1 base, and 2 bases stayed unmatched. Germline lookup yields CDR1 MNHEY and CDR2 SMNVEV (reference sequence). The CDR3 is 16 amino acids. Here the CDR3 reads CASSSGLAGSYNEQFF. The CDR3 nucleotides read TGTGCCAGCAGTTCAGGACTAGCGGGGTCCTACAATGAGCAGTTCTTC.

This clonotype was observed at least ten times. The chain has TRBV6-5 and TRBJ2-7, with D perhaps assigned TRBD1 or TRBD2 (5 bases each). CDR3 length equals 14 residues. In germline, CDR1 is MNHEY, CDR2 SVGAGI. V dropped 1 base and J dropped 0 bases, with 7 bases sitting between them. The CDR3 is CASSYWGPSYEQYF. The CDR3 nucleotides are TGTGCCAGCAGTTACTGGGGACCCTCCTACGAGCAGTACTTC.

The sample holds many counts of this clonotype. This chain links TRBV20-1 with TRBJ2-7, with 7 bases identical to TRBD1. The J segment lost 4 bases and the V segment lost 6 bases, leaving 9 bases of the junction unmatched. This CDR3 comprises 13 residues. CDR1 and CDR2 from the germline V gene are DFQATT and SNEGSKA (reference sequence). CDR3 DNA: TGCAGTGCGGCCGGGACAGTTGCGTACGAGCAGTACTTC. Translated: CSAAGTVAYEQYF.

The V and J genes are TRBV3-1 and TRBJ2-1; D is uncertain. V dropped 0 bases and J dropped 0 bases, with 6 bases sitting between them. The germline V gene encodes CDR1 LGHDT and CDR2 YNNKEL (reference sequence). This CDR3 comprises 15 residues. The CDR3 DNA reads TGTGCCAGCAGCCAAGAGCCGGGCTCCTACAATGAGCAGTTCTTC. Protein: CASSQEPGSYNEQFF.

This clonotype was found many times. This rearrangement joins TRBV28 to TRBJ2-7; D assignment may be TRBD1 or TRBD2 (5 bases each). V was trimmed by 3 bases and J by 2 bases, leaving 11 bases between them. The CDR3 runs to 14 residues. Germline-derived CDR1 and CDR2 are MDHEN and SYDVKM. The CDR3 region is CASSFNQGAYEQYF. The CDR3 coding sequence is TGTGCCAGCAGTTTCAACCAGGGAGCCTACGAGCAGTACTTC.

CDR3 protein: CASSYNAEQFF. CDR3 DNA: TGTGCCAGCAGTTACAATGCTGAGCAGTTCTTC. The chain employs TRBV6-5 and TRBJ2-1, with D uncertain. The CDR3 length is 11 residues. Trimming took 2 bases from V and 9 from J, leaving 5 bases between them. Per germline, CDR1 MNHEY and CDR2 SVGAGI.

Many counts were recorded for this clonotype. This chain joins TRBV7-2 and TRBJ2-1; tentative D call: TRBD2 (7 bases). The CDR3 has 16 residues. Trimming left V 4 bases short and J 13 bases short, with 26 bases between. The germline V gene has CDR1 SGHTA and CDR2 FQGNSA. The CDR3 spells CASSSRGGGFAPPQFF. In DNA, the CDR3 is TGTGCCAGCAGCTCGAGGGGGGGCGGCTTTGCTCCTCCCCAGTTCTTC.

This clonotype was recorded at least ten times. This chain uses TRBV7-2 with TRBJ2-5, with D perhaps TRBD1 or TRBD2 (5 bases each). Per the germline V gene, CDR1 is SGHTA and CDR2 is FQGNSA. Trimming cost V 7 bases and J 5 bases, with 20 bases left between them. The CDR3 consists of 15 residues. In DNA form, the CDR3 reads TGTGCCAGCATCCACCGGGACCTTCCCCTGGAGACCCAGTACTTC. Its translation: CASIHRDLPLETQYF.

This clonotype was seen repeatedly, ten times or more. This sequence joins TRBV6-5 and TRBJ1-2, with a tentative D call TRBD1 (6 bases). Trimming cost V 1 base and J 0 bases, with 12 bases left between them. This CDR3 is 16 amino acids long. The germline V gene encodes CDR1 MNHEY and CDR2 SVGAGI. The DNA for the CDR3 is TGTGCCAGCAGTTACTTAGGACAGCAAGCTAACTATGGCTACACCTTC. Its protein is CASSYLGQQANYGYTF.

This sequence joins TRBV30 and TRBJ2-1; no clear D. The CDR3 has 12 amino acids. V shed 4 bases and J shed 4 bases, with 8 bases lying between them. In germline, CDR1 is GTSNPN, CDR2 SVGIG (reference sequence). The CDR3 region is CAWKVLYNEQFF. In nucleotides, the CDR3 is TGTGCCTGGAAGGTTCTGTACAATGAGCAGTTCTTC.

The rearrangement joins TRBV24-1 to TRBJ1-5; D call uncertain. This CDR3 is 14 amino acids long. From germline, CDR1 is KGHDR and CDR2 SFDVKD. The V and J ends lost 0 bases and 4 bases respectively, with 6 bases between them. The CDR3, as DNA: TGTGCCACCAGTGATTTGGGGAGGAATCAGCCCCAGCATTTT. Its translation is CATSDLGRNQPQHF.

This clonotype was counted ten times or more. This sequence joins TRBV27 and TRBJ2-7, with D possibly matching TRBD1 (5 bases). The V gene's germline CDR1 is MNHEY and CDR2 SMNVEV (reference sequence). The ends were cut back, 10 bases at V and 5 bases at J, with 15 bases in the middle. This CDR3 region has 12 residues. DNA for the CDR3: TGTGCCACCGGTGGGGCTTGGAACGAGCAGTACTTC. It translates to CATGGAWNEQYF.